Following are 9 T cell receptor beta chains from one sample sequenced in a study of patients and donors after allogeneic stem cell transplantation (dated by TCRdb to 2020 to 2022). Library prep was done by RT-PCR. The sequencer listed for this sample is NextSeq 550. TCRdb reprocessing: public reads trimmed at Q25 with fastp, clones called with MiXCR, in-frame beta chains kept. Merged by CDR3 protein, the rows form single entries marked with the most common genes and DNA. The sample has 390,000 or so distinct CDR3 sequences on record, approximately 16% of them singletons. The top ten clonotypes cover 6% to 8% of the sample. Sequenced material: blood, either unsorted or a sorted T cell fraction (not recorded which). Receptors were obtained from a human donor who was either an allogeneic HSCT recipient or a stem cell or donor lymphocyte infusion donor (not recorded which). It is not recorded whose cells these are; they may come from a transplant donor.

This chain links TRBV5-1 with TRBJ2-2; the D gene is possibly TRBD2 (6 bases). The CDR3 totals 13 residues. Germline V gives CDR1 SGHRS, CDR2 YFSETQ. Trimming took off 2 bases at V and 6 bases at J, with 8 bases between the two ends. The CDR3, as DNA: TGCGCCAGCAGCTTCGGAGGGTCCGGGGAGCTGTTTTTT. This gives the protein CASSFGGSGELFF.

The V call is TRBV6-1, the J call TRBJ2-7; 10 nucleotides match TRBD1. The CDR3 has 14 amino acids. Germline assignment: CDR1 MNHNS and CDR2 SASEGT. Germline trimming cut 5 bases from V and 5 bases from J; bases unmatched to any gene: 6. CDR3: CASSHPGTGDEQYF. Written as DNA, the CDR3 is TGTGCCAGCAGTCACCCCGGGACAGGGGACGAGCAGTACTTC.

There are a few counts of this clonotype. CDR3 nucleotides: TGTGCCAGCAGCTTTAGCGGGAGGAGTGACTATGAGCAGTTCTTC. This gives the protein CASSFSGRSDYEQFF. V usage is TRBV7-9 and J usage is TRBJ2-1, with 10 bases identical to TRBD2. CDR1 is SEHNR, CDR2 FQNEAQ, per germline (reference sequence). V lost 3 bases, J lost 8 bases, and 7 bases stayed unmatched. This CDR3 has 15 residues.

A few counts support this clonotype. The chain is built from TRBV9 and TRBJ2-3; 12 bases align to TRBD2. CDR1 is SGDLS, CDR2 YYNGEE, per germline. V was clipped by 0 bases and J by 4 bases; unmatched bases: 3. The CDR3 has 16 amino acids. CDR3 coding DNA: TGTGCCAGCAGCGTAGGGCTAGCGGGGGGGCCAGATACGCAGTATTTT. Amino acids: CASSVGLAGGPDTQYF. Drawing the rest from reference TRBV9 and TRBJ2-3, the complete variable domain is DSGVTQTPKHLITATGQRVTLRCSPRSGDLSVYWYQQSLDQGLQFLIQYYNGEERAKGNILERFSAQQFPDLHSELNLSSLELGDSALYFCASSVGLAGGPDTQYFGPGTRLTVL.

This clonotype was detected only a few times. This sequence joins TRBV4-1 and TRBJ2-2; D may match TRBD1 or TRBD2 (7 bases each). Trimming cost V 2 bases and J 4 bases, with 14 bases left between them. Germline V lookup: CDR1 MGHRA, CDR2 YSYEKL. CDR3 length: 16 amino acids. CDR3 in amino acids: CASSQLTGRGTGELFF. The CDR3 nucleotides are TGCGCCAGCAGCCAACTGACAGGGAGGGGCACCGGGGAGCTGTTTTTT.

This clonotype was picked up a small number of times. V gene TRBV20-1 combines with J gene TRBJ2-3; the match to TRBD2 covers 7 bases. The CDR3 covers 16 residues. In germline, CDR1 is DFQATT, CDR2 SNEGSKA (reference sequence). V gave up 2 bases and J gave up 1 base; unmatched junction bases: 9. CDR3 region: CSARRSGSGGTDTQYF. The CDR3 nucleotides read TGCAGTGCTAGACGGTCCGGCAGCGGGGGCACAGATACGCAGTATTTT.

The V call is TRBV7-6, the J call TRBJ2-3; D not resolved. The V end lost 5 bases, the J end lost 2 bases, and 11 bases lay between the germline ends. CDR3 length: 14 amino acids. The germline gives CDR1 SGHVS, CDR2 FNYEAQ. The CDR3 coding sequence is TGTGCCAGCAGCCCCTTGGTAACCACAGATACGCAGTATTTT. This sequence encodes CASSPLVTTDTQYF. The whole variable domain, filled in from reference TRBV7-6 and TRBJ2-3, reads GAGVSQSPRYKVTKRGQDVALRCDPISGHVSLYWYRQALGQGPEFLTYFNYEAQQDKSGLPNDRFSAERPEGSISTLTIQRTEQRDSAMYRCASSPLVTTDTQYFGPGTRLTVL.

This clonotype was counted only a few times. The V and J genes are TRBV19 and TRBJ1-1; TRBD1 might be the D (5 bases). Germline CDR1 is LNHDA and CDR2 is SQIVND (reference sequence). V lost 3 bases and J lost 1, with 12 bases in between. This CDR3 region has 15 residues. The CDR3 sequence: CASSILLGANTEAFF. The CDR3 DNA reads as TGTGCCAGTAGTATCCTTTTAGGGGCGAACACTGAAGCTTTCTTT. Using reference TRBV19 and TRBJ1-1 for the parts outside the CDR3, the full variable domain is DGGITQSPKYLFRKEGQNVTLSCEQNLNHDAMYWYRQDPGQGLRLIYYSQIVNDFQKGDIAEGYSVSREKKESFPLTVTSAQKNPTAFYLCASSILLGANTEAFFGQGTRLTVV.

This clonotype has more than one count but fewer than ten. The chain joins TRBV11-3 to TRBJ2-7, with 10 nucleotides matching TRBD2. The germline CDR1 and CDR2 sequences are SGHNT and YENEEA. This CDR3 comprises 15 residues. Trimming removed 5 bases from V and 4 bases from J; junction bases left unmatched: 8. CDR3 sequence (DNA): TGTGCCAGCAGCCAGGGGGCTAGCGGGAGTTACGAGCAGTACTTC. This encodes CASSQGASGSYEQYF.